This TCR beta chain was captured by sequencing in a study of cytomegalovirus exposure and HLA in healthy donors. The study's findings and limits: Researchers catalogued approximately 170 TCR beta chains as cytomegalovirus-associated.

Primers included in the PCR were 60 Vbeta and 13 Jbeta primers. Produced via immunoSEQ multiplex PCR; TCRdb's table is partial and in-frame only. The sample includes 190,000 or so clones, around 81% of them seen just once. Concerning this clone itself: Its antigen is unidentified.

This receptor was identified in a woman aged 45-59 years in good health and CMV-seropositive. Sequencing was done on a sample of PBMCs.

This chain's CDR3 is CASSTGQGFHQPQHF. The CDR3 region has the DNA TGCGCCAGCAGCACGGGACAGGGATTCCATCAGCCCCAGCATTTT. The rearrangement uses TRBV10-2 and TRBJ1-5; 9 bases are shared with TRBD1. Looked up from germline, CDR1 is WSHSY and CDR2 is SAAADI. The CDR3 extends over 15 amino acids. After removal of 6 bases from V and 5 bases from J, the junction contained 8 bases not matched to a gene.